This T cell receptor beta chain came from a study of PD-L1 blockade in urothelial cancer. Study in general: Analyses were performed on blood at 3 weeks after treatment start (the second dose) and at 6 weeks. Study-level findings and limits: Patients with below-median pretreatment blood clonality survived longer. For durable-benefit patients, tumor-associated blood clones expanded more at 3 weeks.

Deletions cut 3 bases from V and 4 bases from J, with 13 bases between. The CDR3 extends over 14 amino acids. Germline V gene data show CDR1 as KGHSH and CDR2 as LQKENI. Described time point: peripheral blood 6 weeks after treatment start. Spiking each PCR with synthetic TCR analog templates was performed. This table comes from immunoSEQ multiplex PCR, and its TCRdb copy is limited to in-frame clones, with some not included. The sample contains approximately 44,000 clones, 91% of which appear only once. As regards this clone: The antigen remains unidentified.

This sequence was found in a man in his 70s with urothelial cancer. This specimen was PBMCs, taken around atezolizumab (anti-PD-L1) treatment. The chain combines TRBV18 with TRBJ2-7; a possible D gene is TRBD1 (7 bases). The CDR3 here is CASSPDQGGYEQYF. The CDR3 nucleotides read TGTGCCAGCTCACCTGACCAGGGGGGATACGAGCAGTACTTC.